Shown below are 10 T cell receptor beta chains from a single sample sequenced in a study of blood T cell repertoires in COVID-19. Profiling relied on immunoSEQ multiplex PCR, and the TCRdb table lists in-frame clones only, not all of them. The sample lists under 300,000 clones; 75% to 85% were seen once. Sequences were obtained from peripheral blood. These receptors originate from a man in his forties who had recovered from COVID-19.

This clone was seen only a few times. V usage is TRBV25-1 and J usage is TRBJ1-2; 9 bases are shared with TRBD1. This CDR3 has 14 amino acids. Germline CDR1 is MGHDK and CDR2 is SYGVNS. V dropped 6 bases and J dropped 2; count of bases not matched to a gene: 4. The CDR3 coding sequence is TGTGCCAGCAGCAGACAGGGGGGGAACTATGGCTACACCTTC. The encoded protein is CASSRQGGNYGYTF.

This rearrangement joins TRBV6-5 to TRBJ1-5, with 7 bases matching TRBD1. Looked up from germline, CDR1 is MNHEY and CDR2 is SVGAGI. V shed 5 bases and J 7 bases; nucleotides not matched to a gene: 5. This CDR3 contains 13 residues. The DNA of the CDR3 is TGTGCCAGCAGTCGACAGGGCGGGCAGCCCCAGCATTTT. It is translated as CASSRQGGQPQHF.

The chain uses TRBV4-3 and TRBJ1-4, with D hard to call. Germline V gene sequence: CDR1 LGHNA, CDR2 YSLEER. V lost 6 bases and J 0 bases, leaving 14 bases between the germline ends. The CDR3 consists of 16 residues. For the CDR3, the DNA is TGCGCCAGCAGTCAGGAGGGAGGACCAACTAATGAAAAACTGTTTTTT. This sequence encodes CASSQEGGPTNEKLFF.

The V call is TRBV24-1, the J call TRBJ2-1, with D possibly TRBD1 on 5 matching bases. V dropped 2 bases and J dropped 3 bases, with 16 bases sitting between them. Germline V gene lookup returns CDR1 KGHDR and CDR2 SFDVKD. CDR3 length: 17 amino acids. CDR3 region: CATSDSTDAAHYNEQFF. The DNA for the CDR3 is TGTGCCACCAGTGATTCGACAGACGCGGCCCACTACAATGAGCAGTTCTTC.

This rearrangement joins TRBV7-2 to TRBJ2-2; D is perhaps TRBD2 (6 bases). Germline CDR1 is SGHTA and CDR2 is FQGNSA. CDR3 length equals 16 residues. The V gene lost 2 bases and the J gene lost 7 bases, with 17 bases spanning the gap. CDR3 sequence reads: CASSLRGLLGGGELFF. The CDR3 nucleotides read TGTGCCAGCAGCTTAAGGGGCCTGCTCGGGGGCGGGGAGCTGTTTTTT.

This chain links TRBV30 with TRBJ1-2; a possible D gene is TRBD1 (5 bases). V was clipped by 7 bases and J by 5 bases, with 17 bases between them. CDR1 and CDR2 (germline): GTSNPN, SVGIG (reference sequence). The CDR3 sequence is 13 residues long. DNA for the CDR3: TGTGCCTCTCCACTCGGCGGGGGGTATGGCTACACCTTC. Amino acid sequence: CASPLGGGYGYTF.

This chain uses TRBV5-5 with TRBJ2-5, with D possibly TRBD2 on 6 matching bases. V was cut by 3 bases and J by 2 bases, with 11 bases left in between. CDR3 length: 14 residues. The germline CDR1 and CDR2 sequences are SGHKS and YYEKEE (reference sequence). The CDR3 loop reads CASSSLAVQETQYF. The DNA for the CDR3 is TGTGCCAGCAGCTCGTTAGCGGTTCAAGAGACCCAGTACTTC.

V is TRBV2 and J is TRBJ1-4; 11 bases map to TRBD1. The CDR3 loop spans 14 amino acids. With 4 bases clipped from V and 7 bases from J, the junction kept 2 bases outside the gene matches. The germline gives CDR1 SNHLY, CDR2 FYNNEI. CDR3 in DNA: TGTGCCAGCAGTGGGGGGACAGGGGGTGAAAAACTGTTTTTT. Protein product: CASSGGTGGEKLFF.

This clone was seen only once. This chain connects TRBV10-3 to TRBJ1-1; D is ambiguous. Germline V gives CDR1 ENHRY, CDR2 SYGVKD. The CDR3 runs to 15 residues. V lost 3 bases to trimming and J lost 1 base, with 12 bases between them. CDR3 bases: TGTGCCATCAGTGATCCAGGAAAACGGAACACTGAAGCTTTCTTT. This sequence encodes CAISDPGKRNTEAFF.

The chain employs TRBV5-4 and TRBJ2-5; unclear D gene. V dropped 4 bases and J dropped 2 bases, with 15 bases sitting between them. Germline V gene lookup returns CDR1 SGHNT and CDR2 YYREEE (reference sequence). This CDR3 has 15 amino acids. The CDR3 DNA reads TGTGCCAGCAGCCCCCTCGTAAGCCAACAAGAGACCCAGTACTTC. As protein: CASSPLVSQQETQYF.